One sample yielded the 21 T cell receptor beta chains listed below, sequenced in a study of T cells in tumors after PD-1 blockade. Repertoires were generated with immunoSEQ multiplex PCR, while TCRdb's copy carries only in-frame clones and drops some. The sample includes tens of thousands of clones, around 74% of them seen just once. Sequencing was performed on PBMCs, taken after anti-PD-1 treatment. These receptors all stem from a human donor with basal cell carcinoma.

The chain links TRBV10-1 to TRBJ2-7; 9 nucleotides align to TRBD2. Germline V CDR1 and CDR2: WNHNN, SYGVQD (reference sequence). The CDR3 has 16 amino acids. The V segment lost 3 bases and the J segment 5 bases; nucleotides outside the gene matches: 11. Here the CDR3 DNA reads TGCGCCAGCAGTGACGGAGGCGGGGGGGCCCGGAACGAGCAGTACTTC. Amino acids: CASSDGGGGARNEQYF.

V and J are TRBV18 and TRBJ2-5; TRBD2 matches at 9 bases. This CDR3 contains 13 residues. Looked up from germline, CDR1 is KGHSH and CDR2 is LQKENI. Trimming took 4 bases from V and 5 from J; bases not matched to a gene: 2. This chain's CDR3 is CASSLGLAETQYF. CDR3 in DNA: TGTGCCAGCTCACTCGGACTAGCGGAGACCCAGTACTTC. Together with reference TRBV18 and TRBJ2-5, the CDR3 gives the full variable domain: NAGVMQNPRHLVRRRGQEARLRCSPMKGHSHVYWYRQLPEEGLKFMVYLQKENIIDESGMPKERFSAEFPKEGPSILRIQQVVRGDSAAYFCASSLGLAETQYFGPGTRLLVL.

This chain joins TRBV7-2 and TRBJ2-3, with unresolved D. CDR3 size: 15 residues. The germline gives CDR1 SGHTA, CDR2 FQGNSA. V lost 0 bases and J 0 bases, leaving 7 bases between the germline ends. The CDR3 spells CASSLAHTSTDTQYF. The CDR3 coding sequence is TGTGCCAGCAGCTTAGCCCATACTAGCACAGATACGCAGTATTTT.

Turning to this clone: Other DNA sequences in the sample encode the same CDR3. J is TRBJ2-5 and V is TRBV6-2 or TRBV6-3; D gene ambiguous. V gave up 2 bases and J gave up 2 bases, with 9 bases separating them. Germline V lookup: CDR1 MNHEY, CDR2 SVGEGT. The CDR3 is made up of 14 amino acids. The DNA for the CDR3 is TGTGCCAGCAGTTACGAGCAGTTTCAAGAGACCCAGTACTTC. It translates to CASSYEQFQETQYF.

J is TRBJ1-2 and V is TRBV28, with TRBD1 matching 9 bases. V lost 5 bases and J lost 6; bases outside the gene matches: 4. The CDR3 runs to 13 residues. Germline loops: CDR1 MDHEN, CDR2 SYDVKM. CDR3: CASSGTGYNGYTF. For the CDR3, the DNA is TGTGCCAGCAGTGGGACAGGGTATAATGGCTACACCTTC.

V and J are TRBV19 and TRBJ1-4; D is undetermined. In germline, CDR1 is LNHDA, CDR2 SQIVND (reference sequence). Trimming took off 3 bases at V and 8 bases at J, with 19 bases between the two ends. There are 16 residues in the CDR3. CDR3 region: CASSILPKGDGEKLFF. CDR3 bases: TGTGCCAGTAGTATCCTTCCCAAGGGCGACGGGGAAAAACTGTTTTTT.

The CDR3 DNA reads TGTGCCAGCAGCTTAGGGACAGGGGGCTCGGAGAGTGAAAAACTGTTTTTT. Translation gives CASSLGTGGSESEKLFF. This chain links TRBV7-9 with TRBJ1-4; 11 bases match TRBD1. The CDR3 is 17 amino acids. From germline, CDR1 is SEHNR and CDR2 FQNEAQ (reference sequence). V was pared by 1 base and J by 7 bases, with 8 bases of the junction left unmatched. The whole variable domain, remainder taken from reference TRBV7-9 and TRBJ1-4, is DTGVSQNPRHKITKRGQNVTFRCDPISEHNRLYWYRQTLGQGPEFLTYFQNEAQLEKSRLLSDRFSAERPKGSFSTLEIQRTEQGDSAMYLCASSLGTGGSESEKLFFGSGTQLSVL.

The rearrangement joins TRBV2 to TRBJ2-7; D remains unclear. Trimming pared 8 bases from V and 0 bases from J, leaving 5 bases between. The CDR3 spans 11 residues. The germline V gene has CDR1 SNHLY and CDR2 FYNNEI. CDR3 coding DNA: TGTGCCAGCGGGGACTCCTACGAGCAGTACTTC. Translating gives CASGDSYEQYF. The entire variable domain, with the rest obtained from reference TRBV2 and TRBJ2-7, is as follows: EPEVTQTPSHQVTQMGQEVILRCVPISNHLYFYWYRQILGQKVEFLVSFYNNEISEKSEIFDDQFSVERPDGSNFTLKIRSTKLEDSAMYFCASGDSYEQYFGPGTRLTVT.

This clone came up once. V gene TRBV30 combines with J gene TRBJ1-4; the match to TRBD1 covers 9 bases. Germline CDR1 is GTSNPN and CDR2 is SVGIG (reference sequence). The length of the CDR3 is 14 residues. With 1 base clipped from V and 8 bases from J, the junction kept 5 bases outside the gene matches. In DNA form, the CDR3 reads TGTGCCTGGAGTGGTGGGACAGGGAGCGAAAAACTGTTTTTT. Its protein is CAWSGGTGSEKLFF.

This clone occurred a few times. CDR3 nucleotides: TGCAGTGCTATGGATGCAGGTGAGCAGTTCTTC. Translated: CSAMDAGEQFF. The V call is TRBV20-1, the J call TRBJ2-1; no clear D gene. In germline, CDR1 is DFQATT, CDR2 SNEGSKA (reference sequence). Trimming shortened V by 4 bases and J by 9 bases, and 10 bases separated the two germline ends. The CDR3 is made up of 11 amino acids.

This clone was observed a handful of times. V gene TRBV6-1 combines with J gene TRBJ1-5; D unresolved. Germline CDR1 reads MNHNS; CDR2 reads SASEGT. This CDR3 is built from 15 residues. Trimming left V 2 bases short and J 1 base short, with 9 bases between. The CDR3 region has the DNA TGTGCCAGCAGTGAACTGGGCGCGAGCAATCAGCCCCAGCATTTT. Protein sequence: CASSELGASNQPQHF.

Here the CDR3 DNA reads TGTGCCAGTAGCACAGGCGGCGCTTGGGGCTACACCTTC. Its protein is CASSTGGAWGYTF. The gene calls are TRBV19 and TRBJ1-2, with D tentatively TRBD1 (5 bases). Trimming left V 6 bases short and J 8 bases short, with 16 bases between. This CDR3 spans 13 amino acids. From germline, CDR1 is LNHDA and CDR2 SQIVND (reference sequence).

The chain combines TRBV5-1 with TRBJ1-2; no definite D call. Germline assignment: CDR1 SGHRS and CDR2 YFSETQ. The CDR3 length is 15 residues. V dropped 4 bases and J dropped 10 bases, with 23 bases sitting between them. This CDR3 is CASSATTTLRWDYTF. Here the CDR3 DNA reads TGCGCCAGCAGCGCCACTACGACATTACGATGGGACTACACCTTC.

A note on this clone: This sample includes further DNA sequences coding for the same CDR3. V and J are TRBV9 and TRBJ2-2; no reliable D call. Germline lookup yields CDR1 SGDLS and CDR2 YYNGEE. Trimming removed 0 bases from V and 5 bases from J, with 2 bases in between. This CDR3 comprises 12 residues. For the CDR3, the DNA is TGTGCCAGCAGCGTAGGAACCGGGGAGCTGTTTTTT. Amino acid sequence: CASSVGTGELFF.

The V call is TRBV30, the J call TRBJ2-7, with 7 bases matching TRBD1. The germline CDR1 and CDR2 sequences are GTSNPN and SVGIG (reference sequence). V shed 0 bases and J 9 bases; nucleotides not matched to a gene: 11. The CDR3 is made up of 14 amino acids. Here the CDR3 reads CAWSVQGLYEWQYF. The CDR3 DNA follows: TGTGCCTGGAGTGTACAGGGGCTATACGAGTGGCAGTACTTC.

The sample holds a few counts of this clone. The CDR3: CATSDLRADTGELFF. In DNA form, the CDR3 reads TGTGCCACCAGTGATTTAAGGGCCGACACCGGGGAGCTGTTTTTT. V and J are TRBV24-1 and TRBJ2-2; the D is unclear. Germline CDR1 KGHDR, CDR2 SFDVKD. Trimming pared 1 base from V and 3 bases from J, leaving 8 bases between. The CDR3 contains 15 residues.

This chain connects TRBV9 to TRBJ1-4; a possible D gene is TRBD1 (5 bases). Trimming took 2 bases from V and 6 from J, leaving 14 bases between them. Germline V gives CDR1 SGDLS, CDR2 YYNGEE. The CDR3 extends over 15 amino acids. CDR3 bases: TGTGCCAGCAGCGTGGATAGGGGCGCCCATGAAAAACTGTTTTTT. It yields the protein CASSVDRGAHEKLFF.

The chain employs TRBV2 and TRBJ2-6; D possibly matches TRBD1 or TRBD2 (6 bases each). Trimming cost V 7 bases and J 4 bases, with 14 bases left between them. This CDR3 contains 15 residues. Germline V gene data show CDR1 as SNHLY and CDR2 as FYNNEI. CDR3 sequence: CASNTPGAGANVLTF. CDR3 bases: TGTGCCAGCAACACCCCGGGGGCCGGGGCCAACGTCCTGACTTTC.

V usage is TRBV3-1 (or the pseudogene TRBV3-2) and J usage is TRBJ2-3; 9 nucleotides align to TRBD1. Trimming cost V 5 bases and J 0 bases; bases outside gene matches: 12. CDR1 and CDR2 from the germline V gene are LGHDT and YNNKEL (reference sequence). This CDR3 contains 18 residues. In DNA form, the CDR3 reads TGTGCCAGCAGCTTACAGGGGGCGTCTGCCTCTAGCACAGATACGCAGTATTTT. It yields the protein CASSLQGASASSTDTQYF.

This clone has only a few counts. The gene calls are TRBV5-1 and TRBJ2-7; D gene uncertain. The CDR3 contains 14 residues. Germline values: CDR1 SGHRS, CDR2 YFSETQ. Trimming removed 3 bases from V and 4 bases from J, with 14 bases in between. The CDR3 loop reads CASSSIPGVYEQYF. CDR3 DNA: TGCGCCAGCAGCTCGATCCCTGGGGTTTACGAGCAGTACTTC.

This chain connects TRBV5-6 to TRBJ2-1; D may match TRBD1 or TRBD2 (5 bases each). Germline loops: CDR1 SGHDT, CDR2 YYEEEE. CDR3 size: 15 residues. V was cut by 1 base and J by 5 bases, with 13 bases left in between. The CDR3 spells CASSLRGTLNNEQFF. CDR3 nucleotide sequence: TGTGCCAGCAGCTTGCGTGGGACGCTGAACAATGAGCAGTTCTTC. The entire variable domain, with the rest obtained from reference TRBV5-6 and TRBJ2-1, is as follows: DAGVTQSPTHLIKTRGQQVTLRCSPKSGHDTVSWYQQALGQGPQFIFQYYEEEERQRGNFPDRFSGHQFPNYSSELNVNALLLGDSALYLCASSLRGTLNNEQFFGPGTRLTVL.